The clone carrying this T cell receptor (beta chain) was detected once. The source of the sample is a study of T cells after somatic rescue of genetic block. TCRdb's copy holds only in-frame clones and misses some; the assay was immunoSEQ multiplex PCR. The table has 110,000 or so clones, just over 90% seen once; the top ten hold more than 1.4%. Material: peripheral blood mononuclear cells (PBMCs). This TCR came from a woman between 18 and 30 years old.

In nucleotides, the CDR3 is TGTGCCAGCAGCTTTGGCGGTGCCCTAGCGGGGCCCGAGCAGTTCTTC. The encoded protein is CASSFGGALAGPEQFF. This chain connects TRBV5-8 to TRBJ2-1; 9 bases agree with TRBD2. CDR1 and CDR2 from the germline V gene are SGHTS and YDEGEE. This CDR3 region has 16 residues. Trimming cost V 2 bases and J 10 bases; bases outside gene matches: 13.